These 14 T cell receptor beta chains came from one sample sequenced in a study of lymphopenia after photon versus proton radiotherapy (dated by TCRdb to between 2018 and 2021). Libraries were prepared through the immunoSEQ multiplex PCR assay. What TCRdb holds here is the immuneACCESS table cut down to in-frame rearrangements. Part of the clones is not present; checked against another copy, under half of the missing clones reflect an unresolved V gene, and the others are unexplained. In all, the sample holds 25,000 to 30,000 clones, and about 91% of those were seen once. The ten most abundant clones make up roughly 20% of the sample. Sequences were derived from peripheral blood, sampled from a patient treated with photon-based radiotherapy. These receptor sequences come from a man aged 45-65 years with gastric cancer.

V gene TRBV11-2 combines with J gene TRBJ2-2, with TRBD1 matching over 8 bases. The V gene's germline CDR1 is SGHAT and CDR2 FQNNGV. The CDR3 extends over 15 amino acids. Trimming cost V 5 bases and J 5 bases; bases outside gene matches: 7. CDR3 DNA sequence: TGTGCCAGCAGCGCCAGGGGGCGCGGTACCGGGGAGCTGTTTTTT. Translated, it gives CASSARGRGTGELFF.

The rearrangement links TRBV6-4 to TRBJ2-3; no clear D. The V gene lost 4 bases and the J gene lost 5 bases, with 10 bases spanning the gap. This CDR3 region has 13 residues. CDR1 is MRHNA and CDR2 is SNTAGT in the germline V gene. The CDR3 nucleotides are TGTGCCAGCAGTGGACAAGGTTTAGATACGCAGTATTTT. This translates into CASSGQGLDTQYF.

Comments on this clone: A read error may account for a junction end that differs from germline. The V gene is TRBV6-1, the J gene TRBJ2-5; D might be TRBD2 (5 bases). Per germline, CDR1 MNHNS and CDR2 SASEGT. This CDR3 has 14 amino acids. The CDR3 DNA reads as TGTGCCAGCAGTGGAGGCCTAGCCCAAGGGACCCAGTACTTC. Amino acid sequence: CASSGGLAQGTQYF.

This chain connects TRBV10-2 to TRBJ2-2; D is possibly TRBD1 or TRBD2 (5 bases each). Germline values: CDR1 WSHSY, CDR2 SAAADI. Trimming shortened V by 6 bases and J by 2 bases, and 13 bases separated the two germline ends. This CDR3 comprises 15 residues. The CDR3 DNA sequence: TGCGCCAGCAGGGGGACGGAATCCAACACCGGGGAGCTGTTTTTT. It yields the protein CASRGTESNTGELFF.

The CDR3 spells CASSISGVPDTQYF. The CDR3 DNA sequence: TGTGCCAGTAGTATAAGCGGGGTCCCAGATACGCAGTATTTT. The V and J genes are TRBV19 and TRBJ2-3, with 7 bases fitting TRBD2. The CDR3 extends over 14 amino acids. With 2 bases clipped from V and 4 bases from J, the junction kept 3 bases outside the gene matches. Germline values: CDR1 LNHDA, CDR2 SQIVND (reference sequence).

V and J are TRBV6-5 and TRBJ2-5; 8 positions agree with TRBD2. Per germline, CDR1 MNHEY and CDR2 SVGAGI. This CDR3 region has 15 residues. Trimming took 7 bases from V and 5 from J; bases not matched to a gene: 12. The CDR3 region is CASTKGAGGLETQYF. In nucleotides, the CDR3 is TGTGCCAGCACTAAAGGGGCGGGGGGTTTGGAGACCCAGTACTTC.

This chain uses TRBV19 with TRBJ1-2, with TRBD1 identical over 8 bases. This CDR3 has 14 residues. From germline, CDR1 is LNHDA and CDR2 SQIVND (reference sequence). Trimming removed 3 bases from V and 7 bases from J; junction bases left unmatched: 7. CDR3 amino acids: CASSMDREGFGYTF. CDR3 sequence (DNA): TGTGCCAGTAGTATGGACAGGGAAGGGTTTGGCTACACCTTC.

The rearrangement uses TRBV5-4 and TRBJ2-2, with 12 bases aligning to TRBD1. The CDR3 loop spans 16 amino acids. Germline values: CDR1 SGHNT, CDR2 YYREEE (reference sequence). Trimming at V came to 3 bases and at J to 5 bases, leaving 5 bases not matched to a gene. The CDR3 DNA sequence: TGTGCCAGCAGCTGGGACAGGGGGCTAGGGACCGGGGAGCTGTTTTTT. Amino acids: CASSWDRGLGTGELFF.

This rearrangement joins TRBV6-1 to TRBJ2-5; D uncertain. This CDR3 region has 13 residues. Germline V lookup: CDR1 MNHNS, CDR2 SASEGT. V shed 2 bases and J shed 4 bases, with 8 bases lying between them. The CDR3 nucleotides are TGTGCCAGCAGTGAATATCGGACAGAGACCCAGTACTTC. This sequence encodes CASSEYRTETQYF.

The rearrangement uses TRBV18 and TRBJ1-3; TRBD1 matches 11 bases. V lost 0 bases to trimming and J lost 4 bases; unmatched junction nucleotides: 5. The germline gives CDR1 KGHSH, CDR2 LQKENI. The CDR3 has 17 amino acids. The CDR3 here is CASSPPGQGVFGNTIYF. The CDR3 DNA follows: TGTGCCAGCTCACCACCGGGACAGGGGGTTTTCGGAAACACCATATATTTT.

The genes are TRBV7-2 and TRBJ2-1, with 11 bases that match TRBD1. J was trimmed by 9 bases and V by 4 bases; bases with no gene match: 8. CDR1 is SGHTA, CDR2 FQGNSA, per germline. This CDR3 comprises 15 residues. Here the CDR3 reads CASSWLGQGAGEQFF. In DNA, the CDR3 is TGTGCCAGCAGCTGGCTCGGACAGGGGGCAGGTGAGCAGTTCTTC.

CDR3 DNA sequence: TGTGCCAGCAGTCGGCCTAGCACTTCCTACGAGCAGTACGTC. Its protein is CASSRPSTSYEQYV. This sequence joins TRBV2 and TRBJ2-7, with a weak D call TRBD2 (5 bases). Per germline, CDR1 SNHLY and CDR2 FYNNEI. V was shortened by 5 bases and J by 1 base, with 12 bases between the two germline ends. The CDR3 is made up of 14 amino acids.

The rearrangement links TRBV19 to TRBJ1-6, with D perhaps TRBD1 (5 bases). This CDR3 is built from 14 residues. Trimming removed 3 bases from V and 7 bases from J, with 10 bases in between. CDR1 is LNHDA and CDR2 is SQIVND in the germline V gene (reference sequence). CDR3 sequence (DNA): TGTGCCAGTAGTATCGACAGTTTCAATTCACCCCTCCACTTT. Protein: CASSIDSFNSPLHF.

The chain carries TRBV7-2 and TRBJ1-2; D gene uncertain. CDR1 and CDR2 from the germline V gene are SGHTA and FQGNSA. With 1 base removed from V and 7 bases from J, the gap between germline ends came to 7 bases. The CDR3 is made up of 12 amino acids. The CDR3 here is CASSLDFRGYTF. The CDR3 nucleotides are TGTGCCAGCAGCTTAGACTTTCGTGGCTACACCTTC.